Following are 22 T cell receptor beta chains from one sample sequenced in a study of cytotoxic CD8 clonotypes in ibrutinib-treated CLL. Data came from immunoSEQ multiplex PCR; TCRdb stores just in-frame clones and leaves some out. There are about 250,000 clones in the sample; 70% occur only once, and 15% lies in the top ten. Sequenced here: PBMCs, sampled after 24 months of ibrutinib treatment. These receptors were obtained from a human donor with chronic lymphocytic leukemia.

For the CDR3, the DNA is TGTGCCTGGAGTGGTACTCGGGATACGCAGTATTTT. It is translated as CAWSGTRDTQYF. This chain links TRBV30 with TRBJ2-3, with unresolved D. The length of the CDR3 is 12 residues. Germline CDR1 reads GTSNPN; CDR2 reads SVGIG (reference sequence). The ends were cut back, 1 base at V and 6 bases at J, with 8 bases in the middle.

J is TRBJ2-1 and V is TRBV30; 7 bases match TRBD2. The V segment lost 0 bases and the J segment 8 bases; nucleotides outside the gene matches: 10. In germline, CDR1 is GTSNPN, CDR2 SVGIG (reference sequence). This CDR3 is built from 15 residues. In DNA form, the CDR3 reads TGTGCCTGGAGTGTACAAATGGGGGGGTCGGATGAGCAGTTCTTC. The encoded protein is CAWSVQMGGSDEQFF.

This clone was counted a single time. J is TRBJ1-1 and V is TRBV28; tentative D call: TRBD1 (6 bases). Trimming shortened V by 4 bases and J by 1 base, and 13 bases separated the two germline ends. The CDR3 extends over 15 amino acids. Germline V lookup: CDR1 MDHEN, CDR2 SYDVKM. CDR3 amino acids: CASSSPGVGNTEAFF. DNA of the CDR3: TGTGCCAGCAGTTCGCCAGGGGTGGGGAACACTGAAGCTTTCTTT.

V gene TRBV2 combines with J gene TRBJ2-7; D gene unclear. The CDR3 sequence is 14 residues long. CDR1 SNHLY and CDR2 FYNNEI come from the germline V gene. V was clipped by 6 bases and J by 2 bases, with 14 bases between them. Here the CDR3 DNA reads TGTGCCAGCAGGAACAGTCTTGGGGCCTACGAGCAGTACTTC. This gives the protein CASRNSLGAYEQYF.

The J gene is TRBJ1-5, the V gene TRBV2; tentative D call: TRBD1 (5 bases). With 7 bases removed from V and 8 bases from J, the gap between germline ends came to 15 bases. CDR1 is SNHLY and CDR2 is FYNNEI in the germline V gene. The CDR3 runs to 13 residues. The CDR3 DNA reads as TGTGCCAGCACGCTTCTACGGGGGGAGCCCCAGCATTTT. Protein product: CASTLLRGEPQHF.

The V gene is TRBV9, the J gene TRBJ1-2; D remains ambiguous. The V gene's germline CDR1 is SGDLS and CDR2 YYNGEE. V dropped 3 bases and J dropped 1 base, with 19 bases sitting between them. The CDR3 length is 17 residues. This CDR3 is CASSATAIFSDNYGYTF. CDR3 sequence (DNA): TGTGCCAGCAGCGCCACTGCAATTTTCAGTGATAACTATGGCTACACCTTC.

On this clone: At the DNA level, this CDR3 is encoded by other sequences in the same sample as well. The rearrangement joins TRBV29-1 to TRBJ2-7; no clear D gene. The germline V and J ends were trimmed by 5 bases and 1 base, with 6 bases remaining between them. The CDR3 has 11 amino acids. From germline, CDR1 is SQVTM and CDR2 ANQGSEA. The CDR3 DNA reads TGCAGCGTTCGCAGGTCCTACGAGCAGTACTTC. It codes for CSVRRSYEQYF.

The chain carries TRBV27 and TRBJ2-3, with 8 bases identical to TRBD1. Germline V gene lookup returns CDR1 MNHEY and CDR2 SMNVEV (reference sequence). Trimming at V came to 6 bases and at J to 5 bases, leaving 13 bases not matched to a gene. This CDR3 contains 16 residues. CDR3 protein: CASRPTQPGGRDTQYF. CDR3 sequence (DNA): TGTGCCAGCAGGCCTACCCAACCAGGGGGCAGAGATACGCAGTATTTT.

The rearrangement uses TRBV19 and TRBJ2-2; D gene ambiguous. Germline-derived CDR1 and CDR2 are LNHDA and SQIVND (reference sequence). Trimming pared 3 bases from V and 0 bases from J, leaving 5 bases between. CDR3 size: 14 residues. The CDR3 is CASSITSNTGELFF. The DNA of the CDR3 is TGTGCCAGTAGTATCACCTCGAACACCGGGGAGCTGTTTTTT.

This clone was detected only once. J is TRBJ1-2 and V is TRBV7-2, with D possibly TRBD1 on 6 matching bases. The CDR3 totals 15 residues. Between the trimmed V and J ends, which lost 4 bases and 4 bases, there was a span of 16 bases. Germline V gene lookup returns CDR1 SGHTA and CDR2 FQGNSA. CDR3 amino acids: CASSYGATGTYGYTF. DNA for the CDR3: TGTGCCAGCAGCTATGGAGCGACAGGCACCTATGGCTACACCTTC.

The rearrangement links TRBV27 to TRBJ2-5, with 7 bases fitting TRBD2. Germline V gene lookup returns CDR1 MNHEY and CDR2 SMNVEV (reference sequence). CDR3 length: 16 residues. Trimming took 6 bases from V and 1 from J; bases not matched to a gene: 11. CDR3 residues: CASRGRTRGFQETQYF. DNA for the CDR3: TGTGCCAGCAGGGGGCGGACTAGAGGATTCCAAGAGACCCAGTACTTC.

This clone was seen a handful of times. The chain carries TRBV2 and TRBJ2-4; a weak D match, TRBD1 (6 bases). The CDR3 has 16 amino acids. With 4 bases removed from V and 0 bases from J, the gap between germline ends came to 13 bases. From germline, CDR1 is SNHLY and CDR2 FYNNEI. The CDR3 DNA reads as TGTGCCAGCAGTGCTGGACAGACCCTAGCCAAAAACATTCAGTACTTC. Amino acids: CASSAGQTLAKNIQYF.

This clone was recorded once. The chain carries TRBV4-3 and TRBJ2-3; 8 bases align to TRBD2. This CDR3 spans 16 amino acids. The junction had 6 bases not matched to a gene; V was cut back by 1 base and J by 3 bases. Germline CDR1 is LGHNA and CDR2 is YSLEER. CDR3 DNA: TGCGCCAGCAGCCAAGTCAGCGGGAGAGGAACAGATACGCAGTATTTT. Its protein is CASSQVSGRGTDTQYF.

This clone was counted a few times. The chain joins TRBV9 to TRBJ2-1; D is undetermined. CDR1 and CDR2 from the germline V gene are SGDLS and YYNGEE. CDR3 length: 13 amino acids. V shed 3 bases and J shed 3 bases, with 7 bases lying between them. The CDR3 loop is CASSADLYNEQFF. The CDR3 DNA reads TGTGCCAGCAGCGCGGACCTCTACAATGAGCAGTTCTTC.

J is TRBJ2-3 and V is TRBV29-1, with 13 nucleotides matching TRBD2. The CDR3 totals 18 residues. Looked up from germline, CDR1 is SQVTM and CDR2 is ANQGSEA. The V segment lost 7 bases and the J segment 4 bases; nucleotides outside the gene matches: 17. CDR3 sequence (DNA): TGCAGCGGGGGGGAGTGGACTAGCGGGAGAGGTGGTGCAGATACGCAGTATTTT. Protein sequence: CSGGEWTSGRGGADTQYF.

The rearrangement joins TRBV5-1 to TRBJ1-1; no firm D call. In germline, CDR1 is SGHRS, CDR2 YFSETQ. The V end was cut by 4 bases, the J end by 3 bases, with 16 bases between. This CDR3 spans 15 amino acids. The CDR3 DNA follows: TGCGCCAGCAGCCTTTCGACTCGTTGGGACACTGAAGCTTTCTTT. Protein product: CASSLSTRWDTEAFF.

This clone was observed a few times. The CDR3 loop is CASSEDSISTDTQYF. DNA of the CDR3: TGCGCCAGCAGCGAAGACAGCATAAGCACAGATACGCAGTATTTT. This rearrangement joins TRBV5-1 to TRBJ2-3; D might be TRBD1 (5 bases). CDR3 length: 15 amino acids. Looked up from germline, CDR1 is SGHRS and CDR2 is YFSETQ. The V end lost 4 bases, the J end lost 0 bases, and 12 bases lay between the germline ends.

The chain combines TRBV4-2 with TRBJ2-5; 8 nucleotides agree with TRBD2. V dropped 0 bases and J dropped 1; count of bases not matched to a gene: 4. The CDR3 is made up of 16 amino acids. CDR1 LGHNA and CDR2 YNFKEQ come from the germline V gene. CDR3 loop: CASSQDWAGGQETQYF. The CDR3 nucleotides read TGTGCCAGCAGCCAAGATTGGGCGGGAGGCCAAGAGACCCAGTACTTC.

CDR3 loop: CASSSMEGKAFF. As DNA, the CDR3 is TGTGCCAGCTCTTCGATGGAGGGAAAAGCTTTCTTT. The rearrangement links TRBV18 to TRBJ1-1, with D unresolved. Germline loops: CDR1 KGHSH, CDR2 LQKENI. This CDR3 region has 12 residues. Trimming removed 6 bases at V and 9 bases at J, with 14 bases between.

The CDR3 nucleotides read TGTGCCAGCAGCCCGGTATATCAAGAGACCCAGTACTTC. Its protein product is CASSPVYQETQYF. The J gene is TRBJ2-5, the V gene TRBV7-8; D unresolved. The CDR3 runs 13 residues. CDR1 and CDR2 from the germline V gene are SGHVS and FQNEAQ. The V and J ends lost 5 bases and 2 bases respectively, with 9 bases between them.

This chain uses TRBV28 with TRBJ2-3; 8 positions match TRBD1. CDR1 and CDR2 from the germline V gene are MDHEN and SYDVKM. V shed 5 bases and J 1 base; nucleotides not matched to a gene: 5. The CDR3 is 15 residues long. This CDR3 reads CASSRTGKGTDTQYF. As DNA, the CDR3 is TGTGCCAGCAGTAGGACAGGGAAGGGCACAGATACGCAGTATTTT.

This chain connects TRBV6-5 to TRBJ2-7; D is uncertain. The CDR3 sequence is 16 residues long. The germline gives CDR1 MNHEY, CDR2 SVGAGI. V was pared by 0 bases and J by 5 bases, with 17 bases between. In nucleotides, the CDR3 is TGTGCCAGCAGTTACTCAAATGGACCCACTCTGCACGAGCAGTACTTC. Protein: CASSYSNGPTLHEQYF.